This T cell receptor beta chain is from a study of blood T cell repertoires in COVID-19. Recruited during active infection, patients (from Seattle) were subsequently followed longitudinally. CDR3 length: 13 residues. The J segment lost 10 bases and the V segment lost 2 bases, leaving 4 bases of the junction unmatched. CDR1 MNHEY and CDR2 SVGEGT come from the germline V gene. Original processing notes: Amplified reference gene primers provided the basis for estimating nucleated cell counts. The table came from immunoSEQ multiplex PCR; TCRdb's copy has only in-frame clones and leaves some out. V and J calls and clone size are given by that table; D and trimming were obtained from the DNA. The sample contains hundreds of thousands of clones, 65% to 85% of which appear only once.

The receptor was derived from a woman aged 25 to 39 with COVID-19, enrolled during active disease. The rearrangement links TRBV6-2 or TRBV6-3 to TRBJ1-1; 10 bases match TRBD1. The sample taken for sequencing was peripheral blood. The CDR3 protein is CASSYGTGARAFF. The CDR3 DNA sequence: TGTGCCAGCAGTTACGGGACAGGGGCTAGAGCTTTCTTT.